A single sample is the source of the 21 T cell receptor beta chains below, sequenced in a study of lymphopenia after photon versus proton radiotherapy. The protocol was immunoSEQ multiplex PCR, while the TCRdb copy is restricted to in-frame clones and leaves out a portion. This sample yields 50,000 to 60,000 clones, of which more than 90% are seen a single time; 18% belongs to the top ten. Here the sequenced sample was peripheral blood, taken from a patient treated with photon-based radiotherapy. The receptors come from a woman aged 40 to 55 with cholangiocarcinoma.

The sample holds a few counts of this clone. This chain links TRBV5-1 with TRBJ1-5, with D hard to call. Trimming pared 0 bases from V and 2 bases from J, leaving 6 bases between. Germline CDR1 and CDR2: SGHRS and YFSETQ. This CDR3 is built from 14 residues. The CDR3 DNA follows: TGCGCCAGCAGCTTGGGTCTAGGCAATCAGCCCCAGCATTTT. Protein sequence: CASSLGLGNQPQHF.

The V call is TRBV10-3, the J call TRBJ1-2, with TRBD1 matching 7 bases. CDR1 ENHRY and CDR2 SYGVKD come from the germline V gene. V lost 0 bases and J lost 2; bases outside the gene matches: 0. CDR3 length: 14 residues. The CDR3: CAISESTGNYGYTF. CDR3 nucleotides: TGTGCCATCAGTGAGTCGACAGGGAACTATGGCTACACCTTC.

The chain has TRBV11-1 and TRBJ2-1; D tentatively reads TRBD1 or TRBD2 (7 bases each). Germline V gene sequence: CDR1 SGHAT, CDR2 FQDESV (reference sequence). With 2 bases removed from V and 2 bases from J, the gap between germline ends came to 16 bases. The CDR3 length is 17 residues. CDR3: CASSLSPTGTTYNEQFF. DNA for the CDR3: TGTGCCAGCAGCTTAAGTCCGACAGGGACTACCTACAATGAGCAGTTCTTC.

The rearrangement uses TRBV6-6 and TRBJ2-1; D is uncertain. Trimming pared 7 bases from V and 3 bases from J, leaving 10 bases between. Germline loops: CDR1 MNHNY, CDR2 SVGAGI (reference sequence). The CDR3 consists of 13 residues. The CDR3 DNA reads as TGTGCCAGCACCCACAGTTACTACAATGAGCAGTTCTTC. It translates to CASTHSYYNEQFF.

The CDR3 region has the DNA TGTGCCATACTAGCGGCGCCGGGCAATGAGCAGTTCTTC. Protein sequence: CAILAAPGNEQFF. The chain combines TRBV2 with TRBJ2-1; 8 bases map to TRBD2. The germline gives CDR1 SNHLY, CDR2 FYNNEI. The CDR3 is 13 amino acids. V was pared by 10 bases and J by 6 bases, with 8 bases of the junction left unmatched. Full variable domain (remainder filled in from reference TRBV2 and TRBJ2-1): EPEVTQTPSHQVTQMGQEVILRCVPISNHLYFYWYRQILGQKVEFLVSFYNNEISEKSEIFDDQFSVERPDGSNFTLKIRSTKLEDSAMYFCAILAAPGNEQFFGPGTRLTVL.

About this clone: One end of the junction does not line up with germline, which may come from a read error. The chain links TRBV6-1 to TRBJ2-7; possible D gene TRBD2, 5 bases. Germline values: CDR1 MNHNS, CDR2 SASEGT. The CDR3 totals 13 residues. CDR3 in DNA: TGTGCCAGCATTGAAAGGCGGGTTCACGAGCAGTACTTC. Translating gives CASIERRVHEQYF.

The chain combines TRBV2 with TRBJ1-3; D gene ambiguous. V lost 4 bases and J 0 bases, leaving 7 bases between the germline ends. The CDR3 is 14 residues long. CDR1 and CDR2 from the germline V gene are SNHLY and FYNNEI. The CDR3 here is CASSVTASGNTIYF. The CDR3 region has the DNA TGTGCCAGCAGTGTTACAGCCTCTGGAAACACCATATATTTT.

This chain connects TRBV7-2 to TRBJ1-2, with D perhaps matching TRBD1 (5 bases). V lost 5 bases, J lost 1 base, and 11 bases lay in between. The CDR3 spans 14 residues. The V gene's germline CDR1 is SGHTA and CDR2 FQGNSA. Here the CDR3 reads CASSGTGFNYGYTF. In DNA form, the CDR3 reads TGTGCCAGCAGCGGGACGGGATTTAACTATGGCTACACCTTC.

The chain couples TRBV6-6 to TRBJ2-1, with D possibly matching TRBD2 (6 bases). The CDR3 length is 16 residues. From germline, CDR1 is MNHNY and CDR2 SVGAGI (reference sequence). V was trimmed by 6 bases and J by 8 bases, leaving 23 bases between them. CDR3 DNA: TGTGCCAGCAGGGAACATCGCCCGGCTAGCGTGGATGAGCAGTTCTTC. It is translated as CASREHRPASVDEQFF.

The CDR3 region has the DNA TGCAGCGTTGAGGATACAGGGAGCATTGGTGGCTACACCTTC. Protein: CSVEDTGSIGGYTF. This rearrangement joins TRBV29-1 to TRBJ1-2, with a weak D call TRBD1 (6 bases). The germline V gene has CDR1 SQVTM and CDR2 ANQGSEA. Trimming stripped 3 bases from V and 7 bases from J, with 18 bases between. CDR3 length equals 14 residues.

The rearrangement uses TRBV5-4 and TRBJ2-7; TRBD2 aligns across 10 bases. V lost 5 bases, J lost 4 bases, and 6 bases stayed unmatched. CDR3 length equals 14 residues. The germline V gene encodes CDR1 SGHNT and CDR2 YYREEE (reference sequence). CDR3 coding DNA: TGTGCCAGCAGTTCTACTAGCGGGATTTACGAGCAGTACTTC. It translates to CASSSTSGIYEQYF.

The V gene is TRBV29-1, the J gene TRBJ2-5; 10 nucleotides line up with TRBD1. Germline CDR1 SQVTM, CDR2 ANQGSEA. This CDR3 comprises 14 residues. The trim removed 6 bases at V and 5 bases at J, leaving 9 bases unmatched. The CDR3 sequence is CSVERDRGVETQYF. Written as DNA, the CDR3 is TGCAGCGTGGAGAGGGACAGGGGAGTGGAGACCCAGTACTTC. Together with reference TRBV29-1 and TRBJ2-5, the CDR3 gives the full variable domain: SAVISQKPSRDICQRGTSLTIQCQVDSQVTMMFWYRQQPGQSLTLIATANQGSEATYESGFVIDKFPISRPNLTFSTLTVSNMSPEDSSIYLCSVERDRGVETQYFGPGTRLLVL.

The genes are TRBV28 and TRBJ1-2; D is perhaps TRBD1 (5 bases). CDR1 is MDHEN and CDR2 is SYDVKM in the germline V gene. This CDR3 contains 16 residues. Trimming removed 6 bases from V and 1 base from J, with 18 bases in between. This CDR3 reads CASSPAGWGYNYGYTF. The CDR3 region has the DNA TGTGCCAGCAGCCCGGCAGGGTGGGGATATAACTATGGCTACACCTTC.

The chain couples TRBV5-1 to TRBJ1-2, with D possibly matching TRBD1 (5 bases). The V end lost 4 bases, the J end lost 8 bases, and 18 bases lay between the germline ends. The germline V gene has CDR1 SGHRS and CDR2 YFSETQ. The CDR3 runs to 14 residues. CDR3 bases: TGCGCCAGCAGCCTGGACCCGAGTAGGGACGGCTACACCTTC. As protein: CASSLDPSRDGYTF.

This chain links TRBV29-1 with TRBJ1-1, with 7 bases lining up with TRBD1. CDR3 size: 13 residues. V shed 4 bases, J shed 0 bases, and the junction held 2 bases outside the gene matches. In germline, CDR1 is SQVTM, CDR2 ANQGSEA. DNA of the CDR3: TGCAGCGTTGGGGGACAGATGAACACTGAAGCTTTCTTT. As protein: CSVGGQMNTEAFF.

The genes are TRBV20-1 and TRBJ2-5, with D unresolved. Gene TRBJ2-7 matches the end of the DNA better, so the J call may be wrong. Germline V gene lookup returns CDR1 DFQATT and CDR2 SNEGSKA (reference sequence). This CDR3 is built from 11 residues. CDR3 in DNA: TGCAGTGCTAGATCGGTAAACGAGCAGTACTTC. This sequence encodes CSARSVNEQYF.

The rearrangement joins TRBV19 to TRBJ1-6; no clear D gene. The CDR3 has 14 residues. Germline lookup yields CDR1 LNHDA and CDR2 SQIVND (reference sequence). V lost 3 bases and J lost 7, with 10 bases in between. In nucleotides, the CDR3 is TGTGCCAGTAGTATTGGGGATCGGAATTCACCCCTCCACTTT. Its translation: CASSIGDRNSPLHF.

The chain is built from TRBV5-4 and TRBJ2-5, with 7 bases that match TRBD2. The CDR3 loop spans 16 amino acids. The J segment lost 6 bases and the V segment lost 4 bases, leaving 15 bases of the junction unmatched. Per germline, CDR1 SGHNT and CDR2 YYREEE (reference sequence). In DNA form, the CDR3 reads TGTGCCAGCAGCCCGGCCGGTGGGAGCGGGGAAAAGACCCAGTACTTC. Residues: CASSPAGGSGEKTQYF.

The J gene is TRBJ2-2, the V gene TRBV6-5, with D perhaps matching TRBD2 (5 bases). The CDR3 sequence is 15 residues long. Germline lookup yields CDR1 MNHEY and CDR2 SVGAGI. V was shortened by 7 bases and J by 5 bases, with 17 bases between the two germline ends. The CDR3 nucleotides are TGTGCCAGCATGTCCGGGATCGAGATTACCGGGGAGCTGTTTTTT. Translating gives CASMSGIEITGELFF.

The chain couples TRBV19 to TRBJ1-3; perhaps TRBD1 as D (5 bases). Germline CDR1 is LNHDA and CDR2 is SQIVND (reference sequence). The germline V and J ends were trimmed by 7 bases and 3 bases, with 16 bases remaining between them. The CDR3 is 15 residues long. The CDR3 spells CASTAGGDGGNTIYF. CDR3 DNA sequence: TGTGCCAGTACCGCGGGGGGAGACGGTGGAAACACCATATATTTT.

The CDR3 sequence: CASSYRGTGFNYGYTF. The CDR3 nucleotides read TGTGCCAGCAGTTACCGAGGGACAGGATTTAACTATGGCTACACCTTC. The V and J genes are TRBV6-5 and TRBJ1-2, with 8 bases aligning to TRBD1. The CDR3 has 16 residues. V lost 2 bases, J lost 1 base, and 6 bases stayed unmatched. Germline V gene sequence: CDR1 MNHEY, CDR2 SVGAGI.